One and the same sample provided the 18 T cell receptor beta chains below, sequenced in a study of cytomegalovirus exposure and HLA in healthy donors. Clones were sequenced by immunoSEQ multiplex PCR, and TCRdb holds only the in-frame ones, with some missing. Here the sample spans fewer than 200,000 clones, about 80% being singletons. Sequenced sample: PBMCs. The receptors here all came from a young woman in good health and CMV-seropositive.

V is TRBV6-6 and J is TRBJ2-5; perhaps TRBD1 as D (6 bases). Trimming removed 4 bases from V and 2 bases from J, with 17 bases in between. The CDR3 is 16 amino acids. Germline V CDR1 and CDR2: MNHNY, SVGAGI (reference sequence). DNA of the CDR3: TGTGCCAGCAGTTCCATCAAAACAGGGCTACAAGAGACCCAGTACTTC. It is translated as CASSSIKTGLQETQYF.

The chain carries TRBV9 and TRBJ1-4; 7 bases are shared with TRBD1. CDR1 and CDR2 (germline): SGDLS, YYNGEE. V shed 3 bases, J shed 3 bases, and the junction held 5 bases outside the gene matches. CDR3 length: 15 amino acids. The CDR3 loop reads CASSDRDRSNEKLFF. CDR3 sequence (DNA): TGTGCCAGCAGCGACCGGGACAGATCTAATGAAAAACTGTTTTTT.

CDR3 in DNA: TGTGCTAGTGGTTTGGTACGATTCGGGGGATTTGGCACCGGGGAGCTGTTTTTT. This encodes CASGLVRFGGFGTGELFF. The rearrangement uses TRBV12-5 and TRBJ2-2; D possibly corresponds to TRBD2 (6 bases). Germline loops: CDR1 LGHNT, CDR2 FRNRAP. CDR3 size: 18 residues. V was trimmed by 0 bases and J by 4 bases, leaving 18 bases between them.

The chain uses TRBV5-1 and TRBJ1-2, with 10 bases matching TRBD1. Per germline, CDR1 SGHRS and CDR2 YFSETQ. Germline trimming cut 4 bases from V and 8 bases from J; bases unmatched to any gene: 8. The CDR3 loop spans 14 amino acids. The CDR3 reads CASSLTGTGEGYTF. The CDR3 DNA reads as TGCGCCAGCAGCCTCACAGGGACAGGGGAAGGCTACACCTTC. The whole variable domain, filled in from reference TRBV5-1 and TRBJ1-2, reads KAGVTQTPRYLIKTRGQQVTLSCSPISGHRSVSWYQQTPGQGLQFLFEYFSETQRNKGNFPGRFSGRQFSNSRSEMNVSTLELGDSALYLCASSLTGTGEGYTFGSGTRLTVV.

The rearrangement joins TRBV7-6 to TRBJ1-1; D unresolved. The CDR3 length is 15 residues. The ends were cut back, 0 bases at V and 1 base at J, with 9 bases in the middle. In germline, CDR1 is SGHVS, CDR2 FNYEAQ. Here the CDR3 DNA reads TGTGCCAGCAGCTTAGCGCGGGGTGGGAACACTGAAGCTTTCTTT. It is translated as CASSLARGGNTEAFF.

This chain joins TRBV6-6 and TRBJ2-7; a weak D match, TRBD1 (5 bases). The germline V gene encodes CDR1 MNHNY and CDR2 SVGAGI (reference sequence). This CDR3 has 11 amino acids. The V end lost 4 bases, the J end lost 6 bases, and 7 bases lay between the germline ends. The CDR3 here is CASSWGREQYF. The CDR3 coding sequence is TGTGCCAGCAGTTGGGGCCGCGAGCAGTACTTC.

This chain links TRBV6-1 with TRBJ2-7, with 7 bases identical to TRBD1. The CDR3 has 15 amino acids. Germline lookup yields CDR1 MNHNS and CDR2 SASEGT. V gave up 1 base and J gave up 3 bases; unmatched junction bases: 6. CDR3 DNA sequence: TGTGCCAGCAGTGAAGGGGACAGCCGAGGCTACGAGCAGTACTTC. This gives the protein CASSEGDSRGYEQYF.

The CDR3 coding sequence is TGTGCCAGCAGTCTCCAGGACGAGCAGTACTTC. It is translated as CASSLQDEQYF. The chain has TRBV6-1 and TRBJ2-7; no firm D call. From germline, CDR1 is MNHNS and CDR2 SASEGT. The CDR3 contains 11 residues. The ends were cut back, 5 bases at V and 5 bases at J, with 7 bases in the middle.

This clone was seen a handful of times. The J gene is TRBJ2-2, the V gene TRBV19, with 11 bases identical to TRBD2. Germline V gives CDR1 LNHDA, CDR2 SQIVND (reference sequence). J was trimmed by 0 bases and V by 3 bases; bases with no gene match: 3. The CDR3 runs 17 residues. This CDR3 reads CASSISSGGSNTGELFF. The CDR3 coding sequence is TGTGCCAGTAGTATCTCTAGCGGGGGGTCGAACACCGGGGAGCTGTTTTTT.

This chain joins TRBV4-3 and TRBJ2-1; D perhaps matches TRBD2 (5 bases). Germline CDR1 and CDR2: LGHNA and YSLEER. Trimming pared 3 bases from V and 5 bases from J, leaving 14 bases between. This CDR3 has 15 residues. The DNA for the CDR3 is TGCGCCAGCAGCCAGGCGGGCGGCCGCAACAATGAGCAGTTCTTC. This codes for CASSQAGGRNNEQFF.

The chain combines TRBV29-1 with TRBJ2-1, with 8 nucleotides matching TRBD2. The CDR3 runs 16 residues. The V and J ends lost 6 bases and 1 base, in that order; junction bases with no gene match: 11. Germline CDR1 and CDR2: SQVTM and ANQGSEA. Here the CDR3 reads CSVHISSGVSYNEQFF. The CDR3 DNA sequence: TGCAGCGTGCATATAAGTAGCGGGGTTTCCTACAATGAGCAGTTCTTC.

The V call is TRBV4-3, the J call TRBJ2-7; TRBD1 aligns across 11 bases. CDR1 and CDR2 (germline): LGHNA, YSLEER. The CDR3 runs to 14 residues. The V and J ends lost 2 bases and 8 bases, in that order; junction bases with no gene match: 5. CDR3 protein: CASSQPGTGGKQYF. Written as DNA, the CDR3 is TGCGCCAGCAGCCAACCCGGGACAGGGGGGAAGCAGTACTTC.

This CDR3 reads CASSSYRDRALGRPQHF. The CDR3 DNA reads as TGTGCCAGCAGTTCTTACCGGGACAGGGCTTTGGGTCGTCCCCAGCATTTT. The rearrangement uses TRBV27 and TRBJ1-5, with 9 bases identical to TRBD1. V lost 4 bases to trimming and J lost 10 bases; unmatched junction nucleotides: 17. Germline values: CDR1 MNHEY, CDR2 SMNVEV (reference sequence). This CDR3 has 17 amino acids.

This chain connects TRBV4-1 to TRBJ1-5; 8 nucleotides line up with TRBD1. The CDR3 contains 21 residues. Germline lookup yields CDR1 MGHRA and CDR2 YSYEKL. V gave up 2 bases and J gave up 1 base; unmatched junction bases: 19. CDR3 sequence reads: CASSQPPGTGALVGSNQPQHF. The CDR3 DNA sequence: TGCGCCAGCAGCCAACCCCCAGGGACAGGAGCTCTGGTAGGGAGCAATCAGCCCCAGCATTTT.

V gene TRBV11-2 combines with J gene TRBJ1-2, with 8 bases aligning to TRBD1. The CDR3 contains 13 residues. The V and J ends lost 5 bases and 3 bases, in that order; junction bases with no gene match: 2. The V gene's germline CDR1 is SGHAT and CDR2 FQNNGV. CDR3: CASSEQGDYGYTF. The DNA of the CDR3 is TGTGCCAGCAGCGAACAGGGGGACTATGGCTACACCTTC.

The chain combines TRBV15 with TRBJ2-5; possibly TRBD1 for D (6 bases). Deletions cut 1 base from V and 4 bases from J, with 13 bases between. The germline gives CDR1 LNHNV, CDR2 YYDKDF (reference sequence). This CDR3 is built from 15 residues. DNA for the CDR3: TGTGCCACCAGCAGAGCCAGAGGGGGAATAGAGACCCAGTACTTC. It specifies CATSRARGGIETQYF.

The chain couples TRBV27 to TRBJ2-7; tentatively, D is TRBD1 (5 bases). The CDR3 is made up of 14 amino acids. The germline gives CDR1 MNHEY, CDR2 SMNVEV (reference sequence). Trimming took off 3 bases at V and 0 bases at J, with 9 bases between the two ends. CDR3 protein: CASSLWGSSYEQYF. CDR3 bases: TGTGCCAGCAGTTTGTGGGGCAGCTCCTACGAGCAGTACTTC.

The CDR3 region is CASRWTENTEAFF. The CDR3 bases are TGTGCCAGTAGGTGGACAGAGAACACTGAAGCTTTCTTT. V and J are TRBV19 and TRBJ1-1; D perhaps matches TRBD1 (6 bases). Germline V CDR1 and CDR2: LNHDA, SQIVND (reference sequence). With 6 bases removed from V and 1 base from J, the gap between germline ends came to 9 bases. This CDR3 is 13 amino acids long.